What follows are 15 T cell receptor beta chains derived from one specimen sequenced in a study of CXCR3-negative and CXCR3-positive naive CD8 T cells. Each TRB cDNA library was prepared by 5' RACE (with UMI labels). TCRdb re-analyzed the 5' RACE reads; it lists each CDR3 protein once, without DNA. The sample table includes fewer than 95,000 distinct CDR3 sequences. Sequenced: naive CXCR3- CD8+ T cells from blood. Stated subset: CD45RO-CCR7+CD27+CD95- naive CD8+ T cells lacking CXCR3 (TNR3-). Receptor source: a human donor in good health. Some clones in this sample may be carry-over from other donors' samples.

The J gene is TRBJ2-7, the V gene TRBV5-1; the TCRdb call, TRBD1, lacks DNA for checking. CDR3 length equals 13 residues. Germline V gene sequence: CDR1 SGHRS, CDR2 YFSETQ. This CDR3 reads CASSWGANYEQYF.

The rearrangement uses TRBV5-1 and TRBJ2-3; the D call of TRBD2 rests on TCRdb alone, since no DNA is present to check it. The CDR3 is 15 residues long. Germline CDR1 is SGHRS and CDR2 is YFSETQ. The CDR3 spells CASSLDSPTTDTQYF.

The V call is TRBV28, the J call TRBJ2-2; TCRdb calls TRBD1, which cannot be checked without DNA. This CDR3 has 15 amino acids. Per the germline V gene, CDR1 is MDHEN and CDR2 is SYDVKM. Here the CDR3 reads CASSLVAGYTGELFF. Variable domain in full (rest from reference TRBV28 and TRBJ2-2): DVKVTQSSRYLVKRTGEKVFLECVQDMDHENMFWYRQDPGLGLRLIYFSYDVKMKEKGDIPEGYSVSREKKERFSLILESASTNQTSMYLCASSLVAGYTGELFFGEGSRLTVL.

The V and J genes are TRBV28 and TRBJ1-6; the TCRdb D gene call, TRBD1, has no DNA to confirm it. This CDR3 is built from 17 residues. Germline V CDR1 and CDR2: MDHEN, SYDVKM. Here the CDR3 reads CASSLPLTGTGQSPLHF.

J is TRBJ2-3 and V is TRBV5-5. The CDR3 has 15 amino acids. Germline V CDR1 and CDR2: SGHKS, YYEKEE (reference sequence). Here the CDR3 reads CASSLTRGSTDTQYF.

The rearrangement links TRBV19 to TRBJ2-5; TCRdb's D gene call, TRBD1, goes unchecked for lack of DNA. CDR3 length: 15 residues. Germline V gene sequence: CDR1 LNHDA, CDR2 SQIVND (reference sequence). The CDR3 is CASSIDTGTQETQYF. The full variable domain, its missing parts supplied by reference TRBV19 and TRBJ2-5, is DGGITQSPKYLFRKEGQNVTLSCEQNLNHDAMYWYRQDPGQGLRLIYYSQIVNDFQKGDIAEGYSVSREKKESFPLTVTSAQKNPTAFYLCASSIDTGTQETQYFGPGTRLLVL.

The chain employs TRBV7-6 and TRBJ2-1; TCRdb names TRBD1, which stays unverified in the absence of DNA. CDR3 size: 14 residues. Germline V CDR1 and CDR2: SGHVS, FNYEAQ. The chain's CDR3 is CASTNDAGGPEQFF. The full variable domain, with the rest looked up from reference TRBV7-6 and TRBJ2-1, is GAGVSQSPRYKVTKRGQDVALRCDPISGHVSLYWYRQALGQGPEFLTYFNYEAQQDKSGLPNDRFSAERPEGSISTLTIQRTEQRDSAMYRCASTNDAGGPEQFFGPGTRLTVL.

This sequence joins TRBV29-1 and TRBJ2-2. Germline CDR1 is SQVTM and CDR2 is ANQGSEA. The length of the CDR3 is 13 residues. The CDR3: CSVVPVNTGELFF.

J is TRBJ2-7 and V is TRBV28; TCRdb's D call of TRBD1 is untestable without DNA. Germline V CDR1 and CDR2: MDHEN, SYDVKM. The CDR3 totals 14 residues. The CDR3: CASSPRTGPYEQYF.

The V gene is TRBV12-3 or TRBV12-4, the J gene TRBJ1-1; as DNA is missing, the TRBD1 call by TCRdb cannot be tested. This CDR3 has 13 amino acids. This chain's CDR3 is CASRDRLNTEAFF.

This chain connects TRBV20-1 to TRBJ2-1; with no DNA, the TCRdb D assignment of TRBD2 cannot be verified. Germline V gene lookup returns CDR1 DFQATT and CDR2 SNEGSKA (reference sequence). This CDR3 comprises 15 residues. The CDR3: CSAASTSGAINEQFF.

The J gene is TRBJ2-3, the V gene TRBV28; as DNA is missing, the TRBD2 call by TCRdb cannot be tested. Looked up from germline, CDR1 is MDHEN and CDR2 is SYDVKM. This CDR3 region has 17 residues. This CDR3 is CASSSDKREDITDTQYF.

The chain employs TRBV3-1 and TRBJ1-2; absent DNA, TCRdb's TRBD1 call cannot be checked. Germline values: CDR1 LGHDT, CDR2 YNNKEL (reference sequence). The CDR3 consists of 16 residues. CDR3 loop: CASSQELTGSMNGYTF.

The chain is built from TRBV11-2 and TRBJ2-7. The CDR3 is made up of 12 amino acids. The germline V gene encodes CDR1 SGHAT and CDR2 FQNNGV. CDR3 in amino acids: CASSFGIYEQYF.

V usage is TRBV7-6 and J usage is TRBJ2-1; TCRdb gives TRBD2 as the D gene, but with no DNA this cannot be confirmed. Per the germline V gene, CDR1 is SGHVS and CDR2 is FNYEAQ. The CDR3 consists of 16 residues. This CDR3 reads CASSEGPNRAFSEQFF.